The rows below give T cell receptor beta chains drawn from one sample of a study of T cells in Graves' hyperthyroidism and ophthalmopathy. TCRdb reprocessed the multiplex PCR reads via MiXCR and lists one record per CDR3 protein. The data show 560,000 or so distinct CDR3 sequences, under 60% seen once. The sequencing input was peripheral blood or thyroid tissue (not recorded which). The receptors were gathered from a woman in her late teens or twenties with Graves' hyperthyroidism. Both conserved end residues are part of each CDR3. D genes are given only for firm matches. For some rows the clone size is stated as once, few or many, or as a class when expanded; others skip it.

length	V	size	J	D	CDR3	DNA
11	TRBV7-9	NA	TRBJ2-7	NA	CASRRGGEQYF	TGTGCCAGCAGGAGGGGTGGCGAGCAGTACTTC
16	TRBV4-1	NA	TRBJ2-2	NA	CVSSQDPQGTTGELFF	TGCGTCAGCAGCCAAGATCCCCAGGGAACTACCGGGGAGCTGTTTTTT
15	TRBV7-3	NA	TRBJ2-1	TRBD2	CASSFRAGVNNEQFF	TGTGCCAGCAGCTTCAGAGCGGGAGTGAACAATGAGCAGTTCTTC
14	TRBV2	many	TRBJ2-7	TRBD2	CASSLREEGYEQYF	TGTGCCAGCAGTCTTCGGGAGGAAGGGTACGAGCAGTACTTC
13	TRBV10-1	many	TRBJ2-5	NA	CASSRDTQETQYF	TGCGCCAGCAGCCGGGACACCCAAGAGACCCAGTACTTC
12	TRBV7-9	few	TRBJ2-7	NA	CASSKPYNEQYF	TGTGCCAGCAGTAAACCTTATAACGAGCAGTACTTC
18	TRBV25-1	few	TRBJ1-6	NA	CASSYLRGSPPFNSPLHF	TGTGCCAGCAGTTACCTTAGGGGCAGTCCACCGTTTAATTCACCCCTCCACTTT
13	TRBV29-1	NA	TRBJ1-2	NA	CSIEAMANYGYTF	TGCAGCATCGAGGCAATGGCAAACTATGGCTACACCTTC
17	TRBV20-1	NA	TRBJ2-2	TRBD2	CSARDLGLAGDTGELFF	TGCAGTGCTAGAGATCTAGGACTAGCGGGGGACACCGGGGAGCTGTTTTTT
14	TRBV7-2	NA	TRBJ2-5	TRBD2	CASTSSGGVGTQYF	TGTGCCAGCACCTCATCGGGGGGTGTCGGGACCCAGTACTTC
16	TRBV2	NA	TRBJ1-5	TRBD1	CASSFGTGGYNQPQHF	TGTGCCAGCAGTTTCGGGACAGGGGGATACAATCAGCCCCAGCATTTT
16	TRBV7-2	NA	TRBJ1-4	TRBD1	CASSLRTGRPNEKLFF	TGTGCCAGCAGCCTCCGGACAGGGCGCCCTAATGAAAAACTGTTTTTT
14	TRBV10-2	NA	TRBJ1-6	TRBD1	CASTPGRGQSPLHF	TGCGCCAGCACCCCAGGCAGGGGGCAGTCACCCCTCCACTTT
14	TRBV5-6	few	TRBJ1-4	NA	CASSFGATNEKLFF	TGTGCCAGCAGCTTCGGTGCAACTAATGAAAAACTGTTTTTT
18	TRBV7-2	few	TRBJ2-5	TRBD2	CASSLVVAGGGLGETQYF	TGTGCCAGCAGCTTAGTGGTAGCGGGAGGCGGGTTAGGGGAGACCCAGTACTTC
14	TRBV7-9	NA	TRBJ1-2	TRBD1	CASSQGTGFYGYTF	TGCGCCAGCAGCCAAGGGACAGGGTTCTATGGCTACACCTTC
14	TRBV24-1	NA	TRBJ1-1	NA	CASKFGPQGTEAFF	TGTGCCAGTAAATTCGGGCCTCAGGGCACTGAAGCTTTCTTT
15	TRBV10-3	NA	TRBJ2-5	TRBD2	CAISGSGPKLETQYF	TGTGCCATCAGTGGTAGCGGGCCTAAACTGGAGACCCAGTACTTC
13	TRBV18	NA	TRBJ1-5	NA	CASSGREDQPQHF	TGTGCCAGCTCGGGGAGGGAGGATCAGCCCCAGCATTTT
16	TRBV20-1	NA	TRBJ1-1	NA	CSARDIGNGIWTAAFF	TGCAGTGCTAGAGATATCGGCAATGGGATCTGGACAGCGGCTTTCTTT
14	TRBV5-1	NA	TRBJ1-4	NA	CASALEATNEKLFF	TGCGCCAGCGCTCTTGAGGCAACTAATGAAAAACTGTTTTTT
13	TRBV24-1	many	TRBJ2-7	TRBD1	CATSETRTGEQYF	TGTGCCACCAGTGAAACACGGACAGGCGAGCAGTACTTC
14	TRBV24-1	NA	TRBJ1-5	NA	CATEGGRGNQPQHF	TGTGCCACCGAGGGGGGACGGGGCAATCAGCCCCAGCATTTT
14	TRBV2	NA	TRBJ2-2	TRBD1	CASRRTGATGELFF	TGTGCCAGCAGGAGGACAGGTGCCACCGGGGAGCTGTTTTTT
14	TRBV7-4	NA	TRBJ1-2	NA	CASSYAGHNCGYTF	TGTGCCAGCAGCTACGCGGGACACAACTGTGGCTACACCTTC
15	TRBV7-9	NA	TRBJ1-2	NA	CASSLYPDTNYGYTF	TGTGCCAGCAGCTTATATCCGGACACTAACTATGGCTACACCTTC
13	TRBV7-2	NA	TRBJ2-5	NA	CASSFTPGETQYF	TGTGCCAGCAGCTTTACCCCAGGGGAGACCCAGTACTTC
12	TRBV29-1	many	TRBJ1-3	NA	CSVTESGNTIYF	TGCAGCGTGACGGAATCTGGAAACACCATATATTTT
11	TRBV12-3/TRBV12-4	few	TRBJ1-2	NA	CASAGTKGYTF	TGTGCCAGCGCCGGGACAAAGGGCTACACCTTC
13	TRBV10-3	NA	TRBJ1-1	NA	CAINPEFNTEAFF	TGTGCCATAAACCCAGAATTTAACACTGAAGCTTTCTTT
13	TRBV10-3	NA	TRBJ2-5	TRBD2	CAIGPSGQETQYF	TGTGCCATCGGGCCTAGCGGTCAAGAGACCCAGTACTTC
14	TRBV7-3	NA	TRBJ2-3	NA	CASSLGGTGDTQYF	TGTGCCAGCAGCTTAGGCGGGACCGGAGATACGCAGTATTTT
16	TRBV14	NA	TRBJ2-5	TRBD1	CASSQDLGQPQETQYF	TGTGCCAGCAGCCAAGATCTGGGACAGCCGCAAGAGACCCAGTACTTC
15	TRBV5-1	NA	TRBJ2-7	NA	CASRKTGQNTYEQYF	TGCGCCAGCAGAAAAACAGGGCAAAACACCTACGAGCAGTACTTC
16	TRBV24-1	NA	TRBJ2-7	TRBD1	CATSDSSGGRSYEQYF	TGTGCCACCAGTGACTCTTCAGGGGGTAGATCCTACGAGCAGTACTTC
13	TRBV2	NA	TRBJ1-4	NA	CAGSETGDEKLFF	TGTGCCGGCTCCGAGACAGGTGATGAAAAACTGTTTTTT
15	TRBV7-9	NA	TRBJ2-7	NA	CASSQSSLSSYEQYF	TGTGCCAGCAGCCAATCTTCGCTTAGCTCCTACGAGCAGTACTTC
14	TRBV2	NA	TRBJ1-2	NA	CASTTRAVCYGYTF	TGTGCCAGCACCACCCGGGCGGTATGCTATGGCTACACCTTC
13	TRBV29-1	NA	TRBJ1-2	NA	CSAAGTLLYGYTF	TGCAGCGCAGCCGGGACACTCCTCTATGGCTACACCTTC
16	TRBV24-1	NA	TRBJ2-7	NA	CATSDSKTGAGIEQYF	TGTGCCACCAGTGATTCGAAGACCGGGGCGGGCATCGAGCAGTACTTC
15	TRBV20-1	NA	TRBJ1-4	TRBD1	CSARDLRDRGEKLFF	TGCAGTGCTAGAGATCTCCGGGACAGGGGTGAAAAACTGTTTTTT
12	TRBV5-6	NA	TRBJ1-2	NA	CASRYGTNGYTF	TGTGCCAGCAGATACGGGACTAATGGCTACACCTTC
14	TRBV19	NA	TRBJ1-2	NA	CASTSWGRSYGYTF	TGTGCCAGTACCAGCTGGGGCAGGAGCTATGGCTACACCTTC
11	TRBV24-1	many	TRBJ2-7	NA	CATSDHYEQYF	TGTGCCACCAGTGACCACTACGAGCAGTACTTC
14	TRBV7-2	many	TRBJ2-7	TRBD2	CASSSQRGSYEQYF	TGTGCCAGCAGCTCGCAGCGCGGGAGCTACGAGCAGTACTTC
15	TRBV7-2	NA	TRBJ2-7	TRBD2	CASTPTRQRDYEQYF	TGTGCCAGCACCCCCACCCGGCAGCGGGACTACGAGCAGTACTTC